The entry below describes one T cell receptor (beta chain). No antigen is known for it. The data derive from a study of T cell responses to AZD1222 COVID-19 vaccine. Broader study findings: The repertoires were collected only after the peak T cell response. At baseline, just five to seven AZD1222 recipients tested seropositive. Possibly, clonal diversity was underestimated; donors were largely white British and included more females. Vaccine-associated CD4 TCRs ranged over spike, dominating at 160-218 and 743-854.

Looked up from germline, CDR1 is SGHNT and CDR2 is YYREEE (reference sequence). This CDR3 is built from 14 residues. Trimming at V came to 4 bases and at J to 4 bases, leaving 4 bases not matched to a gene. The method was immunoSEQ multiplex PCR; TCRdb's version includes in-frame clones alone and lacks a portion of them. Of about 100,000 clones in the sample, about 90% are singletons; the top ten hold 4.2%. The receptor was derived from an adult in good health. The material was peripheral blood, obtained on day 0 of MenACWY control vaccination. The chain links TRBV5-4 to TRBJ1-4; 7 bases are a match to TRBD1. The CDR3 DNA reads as TGTGCCAGCAGCGGAGGGACAGTTAATGAAAAACTGTTTTTT. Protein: CASSGGTVNEKLFF.